The clone carrying this T cell receptor beta chain appeared a few times. The data derive from a study of blood T cell repertoires in COVID-19. Overall study context: Collection of acute and convalescent COVID-19 samples took place in the United States, Italy and Spain. The analysed material was cDNA or gDNA that came from T cells, B-cell-depleted T cells, or PBMCs.

Losses at the gene ends were 6 bases for V and 7 bases for J; bases not matched to a gene: 12. Germline V gene sequence: CDR1 LNHDA, CDR2 SQIVND (reference sequence). The CDR3 loop spans 15 amino acids. The repertoire was sequenced with immunoSEQ multiplex PCR; TCRdb's copy has only in-frame clones and lacks some. The repertoire consists of a few hundred thousand clones, with roughly 83% occurring once and the leading ten covering about 4.6%. This chain links TRBV19 with TRBJ1-1, with 9 bases aligning to TRBD1. The receptor's source is a man aged 55 to 70 who had recovered from COVID-19. Sample: peripheral blood. The CDR3 nucleotides read TGTGCCAGTAGCAACCCCGGGACAGGGAAGGGTGAAGCTTTCTTT. It encodes CASSNPGTGKGEAFF.